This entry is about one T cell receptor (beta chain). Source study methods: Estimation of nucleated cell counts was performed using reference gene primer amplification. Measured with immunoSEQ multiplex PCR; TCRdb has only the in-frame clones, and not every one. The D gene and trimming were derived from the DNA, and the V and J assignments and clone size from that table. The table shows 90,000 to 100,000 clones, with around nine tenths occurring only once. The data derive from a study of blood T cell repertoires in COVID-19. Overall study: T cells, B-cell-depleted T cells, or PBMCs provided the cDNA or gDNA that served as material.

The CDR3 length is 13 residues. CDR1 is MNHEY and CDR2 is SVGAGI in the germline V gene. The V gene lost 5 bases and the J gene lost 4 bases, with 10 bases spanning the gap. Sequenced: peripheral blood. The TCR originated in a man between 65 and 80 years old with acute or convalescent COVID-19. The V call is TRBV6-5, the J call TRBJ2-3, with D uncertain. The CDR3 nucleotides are TGTGCCAGCAGTCTGGGTCAGGCAGATACGCAGTATTTT. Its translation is CASSLGQADTQYF.